A single T cell receptor beta chain is shown here with its context. Germline CDR1 reads SGHVS; CDR2 reads FQNEAQ. This CDR3 region has 15 residues. V was pared by 1 base and J by 7 bases, with 5 bases of the junction left unmatched. The data originate from a study of shared clonotypes between healthy human individuals. Each donor was a Caucasian adult residing in Nashville, Tennessee. CD8 memory pooled CD45RO+ cells and CCR7-negative CD45RA+ TemRA cells. The run depth of the assay was deep. The table came from immunoSEQ multiplex PCR; TCRdb's copy has only in-frame clones and leaves some out. The sample carries some 690,000 clones, about nine tenths recorded once.

Sequencing was done on a sample of memory CD8+ T cells from PBMCs. Specified subset: CD45RO+ cells pooled with CCR7-negative TemRA cells. This TCR was recovered from a man between 18 and 29 years old in good health. Some clones in this sample may be carry-over from other donors' samples. The rearrangement uses TRBV7-8 and TRBJ2-1; 9 bases are a match to TRBD1. CDR3: CASSLEQGAWNEQFF. The CDR3 DNA reads as TGTGCCAGCAGCTTAGAACAGGGGGCATGGAATGAGCAGTTCTTC.